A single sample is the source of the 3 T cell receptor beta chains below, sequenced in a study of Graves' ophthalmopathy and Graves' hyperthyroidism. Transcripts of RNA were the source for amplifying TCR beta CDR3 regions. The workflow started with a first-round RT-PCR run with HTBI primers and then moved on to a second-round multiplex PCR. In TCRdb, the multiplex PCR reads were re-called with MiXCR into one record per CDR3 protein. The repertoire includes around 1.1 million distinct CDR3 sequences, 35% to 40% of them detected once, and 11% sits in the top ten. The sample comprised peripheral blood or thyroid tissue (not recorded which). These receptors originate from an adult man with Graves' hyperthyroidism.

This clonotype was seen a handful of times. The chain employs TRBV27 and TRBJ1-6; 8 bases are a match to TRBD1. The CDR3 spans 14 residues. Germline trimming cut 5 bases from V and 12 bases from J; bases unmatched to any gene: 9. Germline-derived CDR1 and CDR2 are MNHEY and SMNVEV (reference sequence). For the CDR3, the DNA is TGTGCCAGCAGTCACCGACAGGGGCCACAACCCCTCCACTTT. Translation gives CASSHRQGPQPLHF.

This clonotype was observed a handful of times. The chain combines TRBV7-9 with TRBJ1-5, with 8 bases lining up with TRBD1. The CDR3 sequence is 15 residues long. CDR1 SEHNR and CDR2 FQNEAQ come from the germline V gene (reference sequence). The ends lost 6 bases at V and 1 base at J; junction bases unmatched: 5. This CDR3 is CASSTRTGSNQPQHF. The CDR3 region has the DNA TGTGCCAGCAGTACCAGGACAGGGAGCAATCAGCCCCAGCATTTT.

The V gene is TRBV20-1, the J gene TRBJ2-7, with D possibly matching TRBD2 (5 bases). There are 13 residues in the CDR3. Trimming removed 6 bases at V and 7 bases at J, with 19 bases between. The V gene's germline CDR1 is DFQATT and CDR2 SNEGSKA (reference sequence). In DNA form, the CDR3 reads TGCAGTGCCCCTTCGTCGCCCCCGGGGGAGCAGTACTTC. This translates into CSAPSSPPGEQYF.